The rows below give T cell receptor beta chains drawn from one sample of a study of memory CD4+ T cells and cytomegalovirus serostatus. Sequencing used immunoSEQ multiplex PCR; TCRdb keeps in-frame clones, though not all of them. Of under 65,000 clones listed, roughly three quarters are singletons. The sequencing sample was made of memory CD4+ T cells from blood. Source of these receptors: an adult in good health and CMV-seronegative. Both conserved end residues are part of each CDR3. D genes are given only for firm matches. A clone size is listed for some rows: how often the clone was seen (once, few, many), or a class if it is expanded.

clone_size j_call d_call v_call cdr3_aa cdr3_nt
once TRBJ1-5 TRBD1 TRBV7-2 CASSADRVNQPQHF TGTGCCAGCAGCGCCGACAGGGTCAATCAGCCCCAGCATTTT
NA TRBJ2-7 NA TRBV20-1 CSAGLYEQYF TGCAGCGCTGGATTATACGAGCAGTACTTC
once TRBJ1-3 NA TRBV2 CASSDTNSGNTIYF TGTGCCAGCAGCGATACAAACTCTGGAAACACCATATATTTT
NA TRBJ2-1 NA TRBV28 CASSPYNEQFF TGTGCCAGCAGTCCTTACAATGAGCAGTTCTTC
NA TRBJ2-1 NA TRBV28 CASSPRGLANNEQFF TGTGCCAGCAGCCCTAGGGGCCTAGCGAACAATGAGCAGTTCTTC
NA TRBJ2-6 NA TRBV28 CASSTRWGSGANVLTF TGTGCCAGCAGTACCCGATGGGGTTCTGGGGCCAACGTCCTGACTTTC
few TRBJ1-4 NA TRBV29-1 CSVVMAKGDEKLFF TGCAGCGTTGTTATGGCTAAGGGAGATGAAAAACTGTTTTTT
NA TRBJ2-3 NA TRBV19 CASIKRGTDTQYF TGTGCCAGTATAAAGAGGGGCACAGATACGCAGTATTTT
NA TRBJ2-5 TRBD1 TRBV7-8 CASSSGRDRGQETQYF TGTGCCAGCAGCTCAGGCCGGGACAGGGGACAAGAGACCCAGTACTTC
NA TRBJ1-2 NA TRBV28 CASSSTEVYGYTF TGTGCCAGCAGTTCGACTGAGGTCTATGGCTACACCTTC
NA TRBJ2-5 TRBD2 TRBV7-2 CASSSGLAGVGETQYF TGTGCCAGCAGCTCGGGACTAGCGGGAGTTGGAGAGACCCAGTACTTC
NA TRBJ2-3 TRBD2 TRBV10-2 CASSLIAGGLVDTDTQYF TGCGCCAGCAGTCTAATAGCGGGAGGGTTAGTAGACACAGATACGCAGTATTTT
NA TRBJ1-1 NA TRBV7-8 CASSLRRVSAEAFF TGTGCCAGCAGCTTACGCAGGGTTAGCGCTGAAGCTTTCTTT
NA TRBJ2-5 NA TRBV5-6 CASSLKTRQWGQYF TGTGCCAGCAGCTTAAAGACCCGGCAATGGGGCCAGTACTTC
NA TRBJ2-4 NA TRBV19 CASSIRGPGVAKNIQYF TGTGCCAGTAGTATTCGAGGGCCTGGCGTAGCCAAAAACATTCAGTACTTC
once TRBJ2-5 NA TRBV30 CAWSVKETQYF TGTGCCTGGAGTGTAAAAGAGACCCAGTACTTC
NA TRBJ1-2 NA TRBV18 CASSPGQKDGYTF TGTGCCAGCTCACCAGGACAGAAAGATGGCTACACCTTC
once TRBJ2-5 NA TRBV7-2 CASSLRGTRKETQYF TGTGCCAGCAGCTTACGTGGGACCCGAAAAGAGACCCAGTACTTC
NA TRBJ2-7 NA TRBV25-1 CASSEFAGAGYEQYF TGTGCCAGCAGTGAATTCGCGGGGGCGGGCTACGAGCAGTACTTC
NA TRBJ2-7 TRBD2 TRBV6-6 CAGMTSGRYEQYF TGTGCCGGCATGACTAGCGGGAGGTACGAGCAGTACTTC
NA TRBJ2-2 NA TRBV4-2 CASSQDRRAVGELFF TGTGCCAGCAGCCAAGATAGGAGGGCGGTCGGGGAGCTGTTTTTT
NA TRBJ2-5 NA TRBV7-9 CASSLLETQYF TGTGCCAGCAGCTTATTAGAGACCCAGTACTTC